The clone carrying this TCR beta chain was detected many times. Measured with immunoSEQ multiplex PCR; TCRdb has only the in-frame clones, and not every one. The sample consists of 130,000 to 150,000 clones, about four fifths of them appearing once. This record comes from a study of blood T cell repertoires in COVID-19. Overall study: The study drew acute and convalescent COVID-19 samples from the United States, Italy and Spain.

The V gene end was trimmed by 1 base and the J gene end by 6 bases; junction bases not matched to a gene: 2. The germline gives CDR1 LNHNV, CDR2 YYDKDF (reference sequence). The CDR3 is made up of 14 amino acids. The sample was peripheral blood. This clonotype originated in a human donor with acute or convalescent COVID-19. The donor label of this sample is uncertain. The chain employs TRBV15 and TRBJ2-7, with 11 positions matching TRBD2. CDR3 sequence (DNA): TGTGCCACCAGCAGAGGACTAGCGGGGTCCGAGCAGTACTTC. Translating it yields CATSRGLAGSEQYF. Using reference TRBV15 and TRBJ2-7 for the parts outside the CDR3, the full variable domain is DAMVIQNPRYQVTQFGKPVTLSCSQTLNHNVMYWYQQKSSQAPKLLFHYYDKDFNNEADTPDNFQSRRPNTSFCFLDIRSPGLGDTAMYLCATSRGLAGSEQYFGPGTRLTVT.